The 9 T cell receptor beta chains presented below share a single source sample, sequenced in a study of shared clonotypes between healthy human individuals. TCRdb's table, derived via immunoSEQ multiplex PCR, lists solely in-frame clones and lacks some. The sample contains about 320,000 clones, 87% of which appear only once. The specimen sequenced was memory CD8+ T cells sorted from blood. Subset reported: CD45RO+ cells pooled with CCR7-negative TemRA cells. The origin of the receptors is a man in his late teens or twenties in good health.

The CDR3 sequence: CASSLYGQLPNQPQHF. DNA of the CDR3: TGTGCCAGCAGTTTATACGGGCAGCTTCCCAATCAGCCCCAGCATTTT. The chain links TRBV27 to TRBJ1-5; D uncertain. The germline V gene encodes CDR1 MNHEY and CDR2 SMNVEV (reference sequence). V lost 1 base to trimming and J lost 3 bases, with 13 bases between them. The CDR3 is 16 amino acids.

The chain uses TRBV15 and TRBJ1-1; 12 nucleotides match TRBD1. The CDR3 has 14 residues. Trimming removed 6 bases from V and 3 bases from J; junction bases left unmatched: 2. Germline CDR1 reads LNHNV; CDR2 reads YYDKDF (reference sequence). CDR3 protein: CATRGQGAYTEAFF. The CDR3, as DNA: TGTGCCACCAGGGGACAGGGGGCCTACACTGAAGCTTTCTTT.

On this clone itself: A much larger clone lies a single base off, so this may be a read error. At the DNA level, this CDR3 is encoded by other sequences in the same sample as well. The chain combines TRBV30 with TRBJ1-5, with D unresolved. From germline, CDR1 is GTSNPN and CDR2 SVGIG (reference sequence). This CDR3 contains 14 residues. V was pared by 5 bases and J by 0 bases, with 11 bases between. Here the CDR3 reads CAWGQENSNQPQHF. The CDR3 nucleotides are TGTGCCTGGGGCCAGGAAAATAGCAATCAGCCCCAGCATTTT.

V gene TRBV5-1 combines with J gene TRBJ2-1, with D possibly matching TRBD1 (5 bases). Trimming removed 3 bases at V and 0 bases at J, with 10 bases between. Germline CDR1 is SGHRS and CDR2 is YFSETQ. CDR3 length: 15 residues. Here the CDR3 DNA reads TGCGCCAGCAGCTACAGGTTACCCTCCTACAATGAGCAGTTCTTC. Translating it yields CASSYRLPSYNEQFF. Supplemented by reference TRBV5-1 and TRBJ2-1, the full variable domain reads KAGVTQTPRYLIKTRGQQVTLSCSPISGHRSVSWYQQTPGQGLQFLFEYFSETQRNKGNFPGRFSGRQFSNSRSEMNVSTLELGDSALYLCASSYRLPSYNEQFFGPGTRLTVL.

The rearrangement uses TRBV7-6 and TRBJ2-3, with 11 bases matching TRBD2. This CDR3 is 16 amino acids long. With 4 bases clipped from V and 2 bases from J, the junction kept 5 bases outside the gene matches. CDR1 is SGHVS and CDR2 is FNYEAQ in the germline V gene. DNA of the CDR3: TGTGCCAGCAGCTCGCCTAGCGGGGGGTACACAGATACGCAGTATTTT. It translates to CASSSPSGGYTDTQYF.

The V gene is TRBV7-9, the J gene TRBJ2-7; D is undetermined. The CDR3 has 13 amino acids. Trimming took 3 bases from V and 3 from J, leaving 9 bases between them. The germline V gene has CDR1 SEHNR and CDR2 FQNEAQ (reference sequence). CDR3 residues: CASSFKGVYEQYF. The CDR3 nucleotides read TGTGCCAGCAGCTTTAAGGGTGTCTACGAGCAGTACTTC.

This clone was found a few times. This chain uses TRBV4-3 with TRBJ1-4; possible D gene TRBD1, 6 bases. Between the trimmed V and J ends, which lost 4 bases and 7 bases, there was a span of 22 bases. The CDR3 extends over 17 amino acids. Germline V gene sequence: CDR1 LGHNA, CDR2 YSLEER. The CDR3 bases are TGCGCCAGCAGCCCCAAGGGACATCAGCGTCGGGGTGAAAAACTGTTTTTT. Protein sequence: CASSPKGHQRRGEKLFF.

The chain uses TRBV5-4 and TRBJ2-5, with 11 bases lining up with TRBD2. CDR3 length: 16 amino acids. V was clipped by 5 bases and J by 2 bases; unmatched bases: 8. Looked up from germline, CDR1 is SGHNT and CDR2 is YYREEE (reference sequence). In nucleotides, the CDR3 is TGTGCCAGCAGTGCTCCGGGACTAGCGGAACAAGAGACCCAGTACTTC. Protein product: CASSAPGLAEQETQYF.

The chain employs TRBV2 and TRBJ1-2, with D possibly matching TRBD1 (5 bases). The CDR3 is made up of 14 amino acids. Trimming removed 5 bases at V and 3 bases at J, with 13 bases between. The V gene's germline CDR1 is SNHLY and CDR2 FYNNEI. CDR3 coding DNA: TGTGCCAGCAGTTTTTCGTTACAGGACTATGGCTACACCTTC. Its protein is CASSFSLQDYGYTF. Full variable domain (missing parts from reference TRBV2 and TRBJ1-2): EPEVTQTPSHQVTQMGQEVILRCVPISNHLYFYWYRQILGQKVEFLVSFYNNEISEKSEIFDDQFSVERPDGSNFTLKIRSTKLEDSAMYFCASSFSLQDYGYTFGSGTRLTVV.